The 15 T cell receptor beta chains given below trace back to one sample, sequenced in a study of blood T cell repertoires in COVID-19. The method was immunoSEQ multiplex PCR; TCRdb's version includes in-frame clones alone and lacks a portion of them. Among about 35,000 clones listed, about four fifths were seen once. The sequenced material came from peripheral blood. All receptors come from a man aged 50-59 years with acute or convalescent COVID-19.

There are a few counts of this clone. The chain has TRBV3-1 (or the pseudogene TRBV3-2) and TRBJ1-2; D is possibly TRBD1 (6 bases). Germline lookup yields CDR1 LGHDT and CDR2 YNNKEL (reference sequence). This CDR3 region has 15 residues. V lost 3 bases, J lost 4 bases, and 15 bases lay in between. The chain's CDR3 is CASSQTWTEAYGYTF. As DNA, the CDR3 is TGTGCCAGCAGCCAGACCTGGACAGAAGCCTATGGCTACACCTTC.

The gene calls are TRBV27 and TRBJ1-5; D gene uncertain. Trimming cost V 2 bases and J 7 bases, with 9 bases left between them. Germline V lookup: CDR1 MNHEY, CDR2 SMNVEV (reference sequence). This CDR3 is built from 13 residues. The CDR3 sequence: CASSLVGEQPQHF. CDR3 nucleotide sequence: TGTGCCAGCAGTTTAGTGGGCGAACAGCCCCAGCATTTT.

This clone was counted a single time. CDR3 sequence: CASSLRQGGREQYF. The CDR3 DNA is TGTGCCAGCAGCCTGAGACAGGGTGGTAGAGAGCAGTACTTC. The rearrangement joins TRBV6-2 or TRBV6-3 to TRBJ2-7; 7 bases match TRBD1. Germline assignment: CDR1 MNHEY and CDR2 SVGEGT. The CDR3 consists of 14 residues. J gave up 7 bases and V 6 bases, and 12 bases lay outside the gene matches.

Here the CDR3 reads CASSKVQGVSTDTQYF. CDR3 coding DNA: TGTGCCAGTAGTAAAGTGCAGGGGGTCTCCACAGATACGCAGTATTTT. V gene TRBV19 combines with J gene TRBJ2-3; 7 bases agree with TRBD1. The CDR3 covers 16 residues. CDR1 LNHDA and CDR2 SQIVND come from the germline V gene (reference sequence). Trimming took 4 bases from V and 2 from J; bases not matched to a gene: 9.

This clone was seen a few times. The rearrangement joins TRBV7-9 to TRBJ2-2; D might be TRBD2 (5 bases). The germline CDR1 and CDR2 sequences are SEHNR and FQNEAQ (reference sequence). V shed 0 bases and J shed 6 bases, with 14 bases lying between them. The CDR3 totals 16 residues. In nucleotides, the CDR3 is TGTGCCAGCAGCTTAGCGCGGCTACTAGGTTCCGGGGAGCTGTTTTTT. This sequence encodes CASSLARLLGSGELFF.

The genes are TRBV13 and TRBJ2-7; TRBD1 aligns across 11 bases. Germline loops: CDR1 PRHDT, CDR2 FYEKMQ (reference sequence). The CDR3 is 15 amino acids. Germline trimming cut 0 bases from V and 4 bases from J; bases unmatched to any gene: 2. Here the CDR3 reads CASSLGDRGRYEQYF. The CDR3 coding sequence is TGTGCCAGCAGCTTAGGGGACAGGGGGCGGTACGAGCAGTACTTC.

The rearrangement uses TRBV5-6 and TRBJ1-1; 8 bases map to TRBD1. After removal of 3 bases from V and 9 bases from J, the junction contained 10 bases not matched to a gene. The CDR3 runs to 14 residues. Germline CDR1 reads SGHDT; CDR2 reads YYEEEE. The CDR3 bases are TGTGCCAGCAGCTCGACAGGGGACCTCATACAAGCTTTCTTT. Encoded protein: CASSSTGDLIQAFF. Together with reference TRBV5-6 and TRBJ1-1, the CDR3 gives the full variable domain: DAGVTQSPTHLIKTRGQQVTLRCSPKSGHDTVSWYQQALGQGPQFIFQYYEEEERQRGNFPDRFSGHQFPNYSSELNVNALLLGDSALYLCASSSTGDLIQAFFGQGTRLTVV.

The chain combines TRBV6-5 with TRBJ2-1; 8 bases map to TRBD2. CDR3 length: 16 amino acids. Trimming at V came to 0 bases and at J to 4 bases, leaving 5 bases not matched to a gene. Looked up from germline, CDR1 is MNHEY and CDR2 is SVGAGI. CDR3 loop: CASSYSKAGVYNEQFF. CDR3 DNA: TGTGCCAGCAGTTACTCGAAAGCGGGGGTATACAATGAGCAGTTCTTC.

To note about this clone: The same CDR3 is also encoded by other DNA sequences in this sample. The chain has TRBV9 and TRBJ2-7, with TRBD1 identical over 9 bases. The V and J ends lost 3 bases and 2 bases, in that order; junction bases with no gene match: 3. CDR1 is SGDLS and CDR2 is YYNGEE in the germline V gene. This CDR3 is built from 14 residues. The DNA for the CDR3 is TGTGCCAGCAGCGCTGGACAGGGGCCCTACGAGCAGTACTTC. This codes for CASSAGQGPYEQYF. The variable domain in full, completed from reference TRBV9 and TRBJ2-7, reads DSGVTQTPKHLITATGQRVTLRCSPRSGDLSVYWYQQSLDQGLQFLIQYYNGEERAKGNILERFSAQQFPDLHSELNLSSLELGDSALYFCASSAGQGPYEQYFGPGTRLTVT.

V usage is TRBV3-1 (or the pseudogene TRBV3-2) and J usage is TRBJ1-1; D call uncertain. Trimming removed 4 bases from V and 0 bases from J, with 15 bases in between. The germline V gene encodes CDR1 LGHDT and CDR2 YNNKEL (reference sequence). The CDR3 loop spans 16 amino acids. CDR3 DNA: TGTGCCAGCAGCCTCCCCCGGGCCGGGGTGAACACTGAAGCTTTCTTT. Encoded protein: CASSLPRAGVNTEAFF.

This clone appeared a few times. The chain has TRBV5-1 and TRBJ1-6, with D possibly TRBD1 on 5 matching bases. The germline CDR1 and CDR2 sequences are SGHRS and YFSETQ. V dropped 0 bases and J dropped 9 bases, with 10 bases sitting between them. The CDR3 contains 14 residues. The CDR3 sequence is CASSLEGAGSPLHF. In nucleotides, the CDR3 is TGCGCCAGCAGCTTGGAAGGGGCTGGTTCACCCCTCCACTTT.

The chain couples TRBV5-6 to TRBJ2-7, with TRBD2 identical over 15 bases. Germline trimming cut 4 bases from V and 7 bases from J; bases unmatched to any gene: 6. CDR1 SGHDT and CDR2 YYEEEE come from the germline V gene. The CDR3 covers 15 residues. The CDR3 protein is CASSPAGLAGGEQYF. For the CDR3, the DNA is TGTGCCAGCAGCCCGGCGGGACTAGCGGGAGGTGAGCAGTACTTC. Full variable domain (missing parts from reference TRBV5-6 and TRBJ2-7): DAGVTQSPTHLIKTRGQQVTLRCSPKSGHDTVSWYQQALGQGPQFIFQYYEEEERQRGNFPDRFSGHQFPNYSSELNVNALLLGDSALYLCASSPAGLAGGEQYFGPGTRLTVT.

The chain recombines TRBV9 with TRBJ1-4, with D tentatively TRBD1 (6 bases). V lost 4 bases, J lost 5 bases, and 15 bases lay in between. The CDR3 is 15 residues long. Germline assignment: CDR1 SGDLS and CDR2 YYNGEE. The CDR3 loop is CASSLLDRSNEKLFF. As DNA, the CDR3 is TGTGCCAGCAGCTTACTGGACAGATCCAATGAAAAACTGTTTTTT.

The V call is TRBV6-1, the J call TRBJ2-7, with 11 bases fitting TRBD2. CDR3 length: 15 amino acids. The germline gives CDR1 MNHNS, CDR2 SASEGT. J gave up 2 bases and V 0 bases, and 0 bases lay outside the gene matches. In DNA form, the CDR3 reads TGTGCCAGCAGTGAAGCTAGCGGGGGGGCCTACGAGCAGTACTTC. Translation gives CASSEASGGAYEQYF.

The chain combines TRBV3-1 (or the pseudogene TRBV3-2) with TRBJ1-2, with a weak D call TRBD1 (6 bases). The germline gives CDR1 LGHDT, CDR2 YNNKEL (reference sequence). The V end was cut by 5 bases, the J end by 7 bases, with 8 bases between. This CDR3 region has 11 residues. DNA of the CDR3: TGTGCCAGCAGCTTCAGGGGTGGCTACACCTTC. It codes for CASSFRGGYTF.